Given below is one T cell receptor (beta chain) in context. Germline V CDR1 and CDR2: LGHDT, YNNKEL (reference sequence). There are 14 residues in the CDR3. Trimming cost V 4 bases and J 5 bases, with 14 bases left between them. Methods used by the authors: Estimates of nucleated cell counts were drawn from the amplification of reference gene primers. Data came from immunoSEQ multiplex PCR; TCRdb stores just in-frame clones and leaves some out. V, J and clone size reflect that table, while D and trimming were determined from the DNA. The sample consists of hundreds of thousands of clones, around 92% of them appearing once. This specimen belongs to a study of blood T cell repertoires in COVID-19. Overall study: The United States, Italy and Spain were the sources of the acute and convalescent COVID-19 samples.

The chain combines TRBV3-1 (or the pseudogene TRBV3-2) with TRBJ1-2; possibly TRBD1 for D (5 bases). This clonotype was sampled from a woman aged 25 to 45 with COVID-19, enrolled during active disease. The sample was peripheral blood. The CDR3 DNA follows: TGTGCCAGCAGCCCGGGCTCAGGGAGGTATGGCTACACCTTC. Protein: CASSPGSGRYGYTF.